The clone carrying this T cell receptor beta chain was observed many times. Its antigen remains unidentified. The CDR3 runs 15 residues. V was shortened by 0 bases and J by 4 bases, with 10 bases between the two germline ends. In germline, CDR1 is SGDLS, CDR2 YYNGEE. Quantitative molecular-barcoded 5'-RACE generated the TCR beta libraries. TCRdb reprocessed the 5' RACE reads via MiXCR and lists one record per CDR3 protein. The table includes more than 35,000 distinct CDR3 sequences, roughly 2.5% detected once. The entry originates in a study of CD8 T cells in ankylosing spondylitis. Study-wide results and limits: Clones linked to disease, bearing a CD8+ phenotype, were relatively rare in peripheral blood. The authors reported significant enrichment of disease-linked clones in matched ankylosing spondylitis synovial fluid. For ankylosing spondylitis blood, a TCR beta motif of about eight highly homologous variants appeared characteristic.

The specimen sequenced was blood, either unsorted or a sorted T cell fraction (not recorded which). V and J are TRBV9 and TRBJ1-4; no clear D gene. This TCR was recovered from a male donor with ankylosing spondylitis or in good health (not recorded which). CDR3 nucleotide sequence: TGTGCCAGCAGCGTAGACGCCCAGGTTAATGAAAAACTGTTTTTT. Translation gives CASSVDAQVNEKLFF.